The rows below give T cell receptor beta chains drawn from one sample of a study of blood T cell repertoires in COVID-19. Clones were read by immunoSEQ multiplex PCR, and TCRdb kept only the in-frame ones, dropping some. This table has about 220,000 clones, around 80% appearing once. The sample consisted of peripheral blood. These receptors came from a man in his forties who had recovered from COVID-19. Both conserved end residues are part of each CDR3. The D gene is left open where the match is weak. For some rows the clone size is stated as once, few or many, or as a class when expanded; others skip it.

D: .
J: TRBJ2-7
size: .
V: TRBV12-3/TRBV12-4
DNA: TGTGCCAGCAGTTTAAGTCAGAACTACGAGCAGTACTTC
CDR3: CASSLSQNYEQYF

D: .
J: TRBJ2-7
size: .
V: TRBV12-3/TRBV12-4
DNA: TGTGCCAGCAGTTTGACGGGCTACGAGCAGTACTTC
CDR3: CASSLTGYEQYF

D: TRBD1
J: TRBJ2-5
size: .
V: TRBV28
DNA: TGTGCCAGCAGTCCCGGGACAGGGTCTGTTGGGACCCAGTACTTC
CDR3: CASSPGTGSVGTQYF

D: TRBD1
J: TRBJ2-7
size: .
V: TRBV11-3
DNA: TGTGCCAGCAGCGCCGGACAGGTCTACTACGAGCAGTACTTC
CDR3: CASSAGQVYYEQYF

D: TRBD1
J: TRBJ2-5
size: .
V: TRBV7-8
DNA: TGTGCCAGCAGCCCATTCTCAGGGGGCCTTCAAGAGACCCAGTACTTC
CDR3: CASSPFSGGLQETQYF

D: TRBD1
J: TRBJ1-2
size: .
V: TRBV6-5
DNA: TGTGCCAGCAGTACCCGGACAGGGGGCAACTATGGCTACACCTTC
CDR3: CASSTRTGGNYGYTF

D: TRBD1
J: TRBJ2-2
size: .
V: TRBV2
DNA: TGTGCCAGCCTGGGACAGGGGTTCAGCGGGGAGCTGTTTTTT
CDR3: CASLGQGFSGELFF

D: .
J: TRBJ2-7
size: few
V: TRBV2
DNA: TGTGCCAGCAGTGACCAGGGAGGAGGGGCCGAGCAGTACTTC
CDR3: CASSDQGGGAEQYF

D: TRBD1
J: TRBJ1-6
size: .
V: TRBV7-2
DNA: TGTGCCAGCAGCTTGTCCCCGCAAGGGACAGCTAGGGGCCCCCTCCACTTT
CDR3: CASSLSPQGTARGPLHF

D: TRBD1
J: TRBJ2-7
size: .
V: TRBV5-1
DNA: TGCGCCAGCAGCTGGTCCGGGACAGGGGGCGAGGAGCAGTACTTC
CDR3: CASSWSGTGGEEQYF

D: .
J: TRBJ2-3
size: .
V: TRBV11-2
DNA: TGTGCCAGCAGCTTAGCGGGAGAGGTCGCAGATACGCAGTATTTT
CDR3: CASSLAGEVADTQYF

D: .
J: TRBJ2-7
size: .
V: TRBV7-2
DNA: TGTGCCAGCAGCTTAGCCGGCGGAACTCTCCCCTACGAGCAGTACTTC
CDR3: CASSLAGGTLPYEQYF

D: .
J: TRBJ2-3
size: .
V: TRBV12-3/TRBV12-4
DNA: TGTGCCAGCAGTTCAGGGTACGATACGCAGTATTTT
CDR3: CASSSGYDTQYF

D: TRBD1
J: TRBJ2-7
size: .
V: TRBV18
DNA: TGTGCCAGCTCCTCCGGGACAGGGGGCTACGAGCAGTACTTC
CDR3: CASSSGTGGYEQYF

D: TRBD2
J: TRBJ2-3
size: .
V: TRBV11-2
DNA: TGTGCCAGCAGCTTAGTGACTAGCGGGACAGATACGCAGTATTTT
CDR3: CASSLVTSGTDTQYF

D: .
J: TRBJ2-6
size: few
V: TRBV4-3
DNA: TGCGCCAGCAGCCAAGATTATTACTCTGGGGCCAACGTCCTGACTTTC
CDR3: CASSQDYYSGANVLTF

D: .
J: TRBJ2-7
size: .
V: TRBV5-4
DNA: TGTGCCAGCAGCCCGGGACAAACCTACGAGCAGTACTTC
CDR3: CASSPGQTYEQYF

D: TRBD2
J: TRBJ2-7
size: .
V: TRBV4-1
DNA: TGCGCCAGCAGCCAATCTCGGGGACTAGGGGAAAATGAGCAGTACTTC
CDR3: CASSQSRGLGENEQYF

D: TRBD2
J: TRBJ2-7
size: .
V: TRBV3-1/TRBV3-2
DNA: TGTGCCAGCAGCCGGACTAGCGGGGGGTCAAATTTCTACGAGCAGTACTTC
CDR3: CASSRTSGGSNFYEQYF

D: TRBD2
J: TRBJ2-7
size: .
V: TRBV6-1
DNA: TGTGCCAGCAGTGAACCGGGACTAGACCGGGAGCAGTACTTC
CDR3: CASSEPGLDREQYF

D: TRBD1
J: TRBJ1-1
size: few
V: TRBV7-8
DNA: TGTGCCAGCAGTTATAAGACAGGGAGGAACACTGAAGCTTTCTTT
CDR3: CASSYKTGRNTEAFF

D: .
J: TRBJ2-1
size: .
V: TRBV18
DNA: TGTGCCAGCTCACCCGCCGGGACTGGCTACAATGAGCAGTTCTTC
CDR3: CASSPAGTGYNEQFF

D: .
J: TRBJ1-1
size: .
V: TRBV15
DNA: TGTGCCACCAGCAGAGCTCAGAACGAGGTCGGGAACACTGAAGCTTTCTTT
CDR3: CATSRAQNEVGNTEAFF

D: .
J: TRBJ2-6
size: .
V: TRBV6-5
DNA: TGTGCCACCGGGGGGCAAGGGGCCAACGTCCTGACTTTC
CDR3: CATGGQGANVLTF

D: TRBD1
J: TRBJ1-4
size: once
V: TRBV5-1
DNA: TGCGCCAGCAGCGATCCCCAGCGGGCAGGGGGCCGAGAAAAACTGTTTTTT
CDR3: CASSDPQRAGGREKLFF

D: .
J: TRBJ1-2
size: once
V: TRBV9
DNA: TGTGCCAGCAGCACGACAACAGGGTTTGGCTACACCTTC
CDR3: CASSTTTGFGYTF

D: .
J: TRBJ1-4
size: .
V: TRBV27
DNA: TGTGCCAGTAGGGCGGGTAATGAAAAACTGTTTTTT
CDR3: CASRAGNEKLFF

D: TRBD2
J: TRBJ2-1
size: .
V: TRBV2
DNA: TGTGCCAGCAGGGGGACTAGCAACAATGAGCAGTTCTTC
CDR3: CASRGTSNNEQFF

D: TRBD2
J: TRBJ2-3
size: .
V: TRBV19
DNA: TGTGCCAGTAGTCCGAGACTAGCGGGGACTCTCACAGATACGCAGTATTTT
CDR3: CASSPRLAGTLTDTQYF

D: .
J: TRBJ1-6
size: .
V: TRBV10-3
DNA: TGTGCCATCAGTGATATGACTTCTACCTATAATTCACCCCTCCACTTT
CDR3: CAISDMTSTYNSPLHF

D: .
J: TRBJ2-3
size: .
V: TRBV30
DNA: TGTGCCTGGAGTTACGGGGAGACAGATACGCAGTATTTT
CDR3: CAWSYGETDTQYF

D: .
J: TRBJ1-1
size: once
V: TRBV29-1
DNA: TGCAGCGTCGTTCCAGGGCCCCCGAACACTGAAGCTTTCTTT
CDR3: CSVVPGPPNTEAFF

D: .
J: TRBJ1-5
size: once
V: TRBV9
DNA: TGTGCCAGCAACACAGGAAAATTCAATCAGCCCCAGCATTTT
CDR3: CASNTGKFNQPQHF

D: TRBD2
J: TRBJ2-1
size: .
V: TRBV18
DNA: TGTGCCAGCTCACCCGCGACTAGCGGGAACGAGCAGTTCTTC
CDR3: CASSPATSGNEQFF

D: TRBD2
J: TRBJ2-5
size: .
V: TRBV5-1
DNA: TGCGCCAGCAGCCTGGGACTAGCGGGAGGCCAAGAGACCCAGTACTTC
CDR3: CASSLGLAGGQETQYF

D: .
J: TRBJ2-5
size: .
V: TRBV5-6
DNA: TGTGCCAGCAGCTTGATTCTGGCGGGGTTTCAAGAGACCCAGTACTTC
CDR3: CASSLILAGFQETQYF

D: .
J: TRBJ1-5
size: once
V: TRBV7-2
DNA: TGTGCCAGCAGCTTTAATAGCAATCAGCCCCAGCATTTT
CDR3: CASSFNSNQPQHF

D: TRBD1
J: TRBJ1-1
size: .
V: TRBV3-1/TRBV3-2
DNA: TGTGCCAGCAGCCTCAGGGGGACGAACACTGAAGCTTTCTTT
CDR3: CASSLRGTNTEAFF

D: .
J: TRBJ1-2
size: .
V: TRBV9
DNA: TGTGCCAGCAGCGTAGAGGCCCGGACAGCCGACTATGGCTACACCTTC
CDR3: CASSVEARTADYGYTF

D: .
J: TRBJ1-2
size: .
V: TRBV7-2
DNA: TGTGCCAGCAGCTCGAGCGGGGCCCCTGGCTACACCTTC
CDR3: CASSSSGAPGYTF